A single sample gave rise to the 20 T cell receptor beta chains below, sequenced in a study of blood T cell repertoires in COVID-19. Repertoires were generated with immunoSEQ multiplex PCR, while TCRdb's copy carries only in-frame clones and drops some. The profile shows about 99,000 clones, 80% to 90% of them singletons. The material sequenced was peripheral blood. The receptors here all came from a woman aged 55-70 years with acute or convalescent COVID-19.

J is TRBJ2-5 and V is TRBV27; D unclear. This CDR3 is 13 amino acids long. V lost 3 bases and J 1 base, leaving 6 bases between the germline ends. Germline V gene sequence: CDR1 MNHEY, CDR2 SMNVEV (reference sequence). CDR3 region: CASSFRSQETQYF. The DNA of the CDR3 is TGTGCCAGCAGTTTCCGGTCCCAAGAGACCCAGTACTTC.

This clone came up once. This sequence joins TRBV5-1 and TRBJ2-3; 7 nucleotides match TRBD2. Germline CDR1 and CDR2: SGHRS and YFSETQ. V shed 5 bases and J 1 base; nucleotides not matched to a gene: 7. This CDR3 has 15 amino acids. In DNA, the CDR3 is TGCGCCAGCAGTTGGGAGGGGAGTGGCACAGATACGCAGTATTTT. Amino acid sequence: CASSWEGSGTDTQYF.

The chain is built from TRBV6-5 and TRBJ2-1, with TRBD2 matching over 14 bases. CDR1 and CDR2 (germline): MNHEY, SVGAGI. With 2 bases clipped from V and 7 bases from J, the junction kept 4 bases outside the gene matches. The CDR3 contains 16 residues. The CDR3 reads CASSYAGTSGSNEQFF. CDR3 DNA: TGTGCCAGCAGTTACGCCGGGACTAGCGGGAGTAATGAGCAGTTCTTC.

This clone appeared once. V and J are TRBV4-1 and TRBJ2-1, with 13 bases lining up with TRBD2. Germline CDR1 is MGHRA and CDR2 is YSYEKL. The V and J ends lost 4 bases and 9 bases, in that order; junction bases with no gene match: 6. The CDR3 spans 15 residues. CDR3 protein: CASSPGLAGAVEQFF. The CDR3 nucleotides are TGCGCCAGCAGCCCTGGACTAGCGGGAGCGGTTGAGCAGTTCTTC.

The gene calls are TRBV18 and TRBJ1-1; maybe TRBD1 (6 bases). The CDR3 is 16 amino acids. V shed 3 bases and J shed 0 bases, with 14 bases lying between them. Germline CDR1 is KGHSH and CDR2 is LQKENI. The CDR3 sequence is CASSPQQQGMNTEAFF. The DNA of the CDR3 is TGTGCCAGCTCACCGCAGCAACAGGGCATGAACACTGAAGCTTTCTTT.

This chain uses TRBV5-6 with TRBJ2-1; the match to TRBD2 covers 10 bases. Germline V gives CDR1 SGHDT, CDR2 YYEEEE. The CDR3 runs 17 residues. The V gene end was trimmed by 2 bases and the J gene end by 5 bases; junction bases not matched to a gene: 10. The chain's CDR3 is CASSFDVGGLANNEQFF. CDR3 in DNA: TGTGCCAGCAGCTTCGATGTCGGGGGACTAGCGAACAATGAGCAGTTCTTC.

The chain uses TRBV6-5 and TRBJ1-1; 8 bases fit TRBD1. The V gene's germline CDR1 is MNHEY and CDR2 SVGAGI. The CDR3 length is 15 residues. Germline trimming cut 5 bases from V and 1 base from J; bases unmatched to any gene: 6. The CDR3 DNA follows: TGTGCCAGCAGTCACCTGACAGGGGCGAACACTGAAGCTTTCTTT. This codes for CASSHLTGANTEAFF.

Comment on this clone: The sample carries other DNA sequences with the same CDR3. This chain uses TRBV7-9 with TRBJ1-4, with 7 bases identical to TRBD1. In germline, CDR1 is SEHNR, CDR2 FQNEAQ (reference sequence). This CDR3 contains 14 residues. Trimming at V came to 6 bases and at J to 4 bases, leaving 5 bases not matched to a gene. This CDR3 reads CASSLGGGNEKLFF. The CDR3 DNA reads TGTGCCAGCAGTCTAGGGGGCGGTAATGAAAAACTGTTTTTT.

This chain connects TRBV21-1 to TRBJ1-2; the tabulated D call, TRBD1, remains unverified against the DNA. TRBV21-1 is a listed pseudogene. This CDR3 has 14 residues. The DNA of the CDR3 is TGTGCCAGCAGCATGGGACAGGCACTCTATGGCTACACCTTC. Its translation is CASSMGQALYGYTF.

This chain connects TRBV28 to TRBJ2-5, with 7 positions matching TRBD1. Germline CDR1 reads MDHEN; CDR2 reads SYDVKM. The CDR3 spans 19 residues. Losses at the gene ends were 6 bases for V and 0 bases for J; bases not matched to a gene: 19. CDR3 DNA sequence: TGTGCCAGCAGCCCCACGACGAACAGGGGCCTGCTGTACCAAGAGACCCAGTACTTC. Amino acid sequence: CASSPTTNRGLLYQETQYF.

This clone is a singleton in its sample. This sequence joins TRBV27 and TRBJ1-2; 7 bases are shared with TRBD1. V lost 6 bases, J lost 4 bases, and 8 bases stayed unmatched. The CDR3 extends over 14 amino acids. Germline V gene lookup returns CDR1 MNHEY and CDR2 SMNVEV (reference sequence). DNA for the CDR3: TGTGCCAGCAGGGCGGGCTGGGACAGCTATGGCTACACCTTC. Translating gives CASRAGWDSYGYTF.

The V and J genes are TRBV24-1 and TRBJ2-5; 8 positions match TRBD1. Germline values: CDR1 KGHDR, CDR2 SFDVKD. This CDR3 has 14 residues. The V segment lost 7 bases and the J segment 3 bases; nucleotides outside the gene matches: 6. CDR3 in DNA: TGTGCCACCAGCTCCCTGGACAGGGAAGAGACCCAGTACTTC. Its protein product is CATSSLDREETQYF.

This chain uses TRBV28 with TRBJ1-2, with TRBD1 matching over 7 bases. Germline V CDR1 and CDR2: MDHEN, SYDVKM. The CDR3 sequence is 14 residues long. The ends lost 6 bases at V and 8 bases at J; junction bases unmatched: 12. CDR3 residues: CASSPPDRAGGYTF. CDR3 DNA sequence: TGTGCCAGCAGCCCACCCGACAGGGCCGGAGGCTACACCTTC.

This clone turned up a few times. CDR3 residues: CASSVELGRGVNEQFF. In DNA form, the CDR3 reads TGTGCCAGCAGCGTAGAACTAGGGCGGGGGGTCAATGAGCAGTTCTTC. V and J are TRBV9 and TRBJ2-1; TRBD2 agrees at 8 bases. With 0 bases clipped from V and 6 bases from J, the junction kept 8 bases outside the gene matches. Germline V gives CDR1 SGDLS, CDR2 YYNGEE. The CDR3 loop spans 16 amino acids. Drawing the rest from reference TRBV9 and TRBJ2-1, the complete variable domain is DSGVTQTPKHLITATGQRVTLRCSPRSGDLSVYWYQQSLDQGLQFLIQYYNGEERAKGNILERFSAQQFPDLHSELNLSSLELGDSALYFCASSVELGRGVNEQFFGPGTRLTVL.

Comments on this clone: Other DNA sequences of this sample code for an identical CDR3. The J gene is TRBJ1-5, the V gene TRBV24-1; D remains ambiguous. V lost 8 bases to trimming and J lost 3 bases, with 10 bases between them. The germline gives CDR1 KGHDR, CDR2 SFDVKD. This CDR3 contains 13 residues. The CDR3 DNA follows: TGTGCCACCACGGCGGGGTCCAATCAGCCCCAGCATTTT. As protein: CATTAGSNQPQHF.

This chain joins TRBV11-3 and TRBJ1-3; D unresolved. This CDR3 region has 20 residues. From germline, CDR1 is SGHNT and CDR2 YENEEA. The germline V and J ends were trimmed by 3 bases and 4 bases, with 28 bases remaining between them. The CDR3 spells CASSFTPSWGDRGGGNTIYF. DNA of the CDR3: TGTGCCAGCAGCTTCACCCCTTCGTGGGGAGACCGAGGAGGCGGAAACACCATATATTTT.

This clone was observed once. The gene calls are TRBV5-8 and TRBJ2-7, with 7 bases fitting TRBD2. Looked up from germline, CDR1 is SGHTS and CDR2 is YDEGEE. With V trimmed by 0 bases and J by 6 bases, 15 bases remained unmatched. There are 17 residues in the CDR3. CDR3 sequence: CASSLAKGGGAGVEQYF. The CDR3 DNA sequence: TGTGCCAGCAGCTTGGCCAAGGGCGGGGGTGCAGGAGTCGAGCAGTACTTC.

The chain uses TRBV5-5 and TRBJ1-2; D gene uncertain. V shed 0 bases and J shed 4 bases, with 13 bases lying between them. In germline, CDR1 is SGHKS, CDR2 YYEKEE (reference sequence). There are 15 residues in the CDR3. The CDR3 DNA reads as TGTGCCAGCAGCTTGGCCGGCAGGTTAGGCTATGGCTACACCTTC. Amino acids: CASSLAGRLGYGYTF.

The rearrangement joins TRBV27 to TRBJ1-2, with 7 bases fitting TRBD1. CDR3 length equals 17 residues. The V segment lost 4 bases and the J segment 5 bases; nucleotides outside the gene matches: 16. Germline CDR1 reads MNHEY; CDR2 reads SMNVEV (reference sequence). CDR3 sequence (DNA): TGTGCCAGCAGTTACCGAGGGATTTCGACAGGGATTTATGGCTACACCTTC. It yields the protein CASSYRGISTGIYGYTF.

The chain recombines TRBV6-5 with TRBJ1-3, with a weak D call TRBD1 (5 bases). The ends were cut back, 7 bases at V and 3 bases at J, with 13 bases in the middle. CDR1 and CDR2 (germline): MNHEY, SVGAGI. The CDR3 runs to 14 residues. This chain's CDR3 is CASTLGGSGNTIYF. The CDR3, as DNA: TGTGCCAGCACTCTGGGGGGAAGTGGAAACACCATATATTTT.